Presented here are 12 T cell receptor beta chains from one specimen sequenced in a study of blood T cell repertoires in COVID-19. Some clones are missing from TCRdb's copy, which holds only in-frame ones; the method was immunoSEQ multiplex PCR. Of roughly 270,000 clones in the sample, 88% are singletons; the top ten hold just under 9.5%. Input material: peripheral blood. These receptors were taken from a man between 18 and 35 years old with active or convalescent COVID-19.

The rearrangement uses TRBV4-3 and TRBJ1-2; TRBD1 agrees at 7 bases. After removal of 2 bases from V and 4 bases from J, the junction contained 1 base not matched to a gene. Germline assignment: CDR1 LGHNA and CDR2 YSLEER. The CDR3 consists of 13 residues. CDR3 DNA sequence: TGCGCCAGCAGCCAACAGGGGGGCTATGGCTACACCTTC. This codes for CASSQQGGYGYTF.

The rearrangement links TRBV12-3 or TRBV12-4 to TRBJ2-2; D gene uncertain. This CDR3 is built from 12 residues. Deletions cut 6 bases from V and 8 bases from J, with 10 bases between. CDR3 sequence reads: CASSRDKGELFF. The CDR3, as DNA: TGTGCCAGCAGCCGAGACAAGGGGGAGCTGTTTTTT.

V is TRBV5-4 and J is TRBJ2-7; 7 bases map to TRBD1. The CDR3 is 16 residues long. V dropped 4 bases and J dropped 0; count of bases not matched to a gene: 10. Germline V gives CDR1 SGHNT, CDR2 YYREEE (reference sequence). This CDR3 is CASSQGQAYYSYEQYF. CDR3 bases: TGTGCCAGCAGCCAAGGACAGGCATACTACTCCTACGAGCAGTACTTC.

This chain uses TRBV10-1 with TRBJ2-1; 14 bases are shared with TRBD2. Germline V gene sequence: CDR1 WNHNN, CDR2 SYGVQD (reference sequence). V was pared by 3 bases and J by 8 bases, with 9 bases of the junction left unmatched. CDR3 length equals 17 residues. DNA for the CDR3: TGCGCCAGCAGTGACCCGACTAGCGGGGGGGCTGGGGATGAGCAGTTCTTC. It encodes CASSDPTSGGAGDEQFF.

This sequence joins TRBV5-8 and TRBJ1-1; weak D call: TRBD1 (6 bases). Looked up from germline, CDR1 is SGHTS and CDR2 is YDEGEE. Between the trimmed V and J ends, which lost 2 bases and 0 bases, there was a span of 11 bases. The CDR3 is made up of 15 amino acids. CDR3 DNA: TGTGCCAGCAGCTTCCCGACAGGATTGAACACTGAAGCTTTCTTT. Translated: CASSFPTGLNTEAFF.

V and J are TRBV6-5 and TRBJ2-3; 9 positions match TRBD2. The germline CDR1 and CDR2 sequences are MNHEY and SVGAGI. This CDR3 is built from 16 residues. V dropped 2 bases and J dropped 4; count of bases not matched to a gene: 7. Here the CDR3 DNA reads TGTGCCAGCAGTTACGGGGGCGGGGGGGCCGCAGATACGCAGTATTTT. This gives the protein CASSYGGGGAADTQYF.

V and J are TRBV6-5 and TRBJ2-3; D might be TRBD1 (6 bases). V was clipped by 4 bases and J by 2 bases, with 16 bases between them. CDR3 length: 16 residues. The germline gives CDR1 MNHEY, CDR2 SVGAGI. The CDR3 here is CASSSETGFDTDTQYF. CDR3 sequence (DNA): TGTGCCAGCAGTTCCGAGACAGGTTTCGACACAGATACGCAGTATTTT.

This chain links TRBV9 with TRBJ2-1, with 7 bases matching TRBD1. Germline CDR1 SGDLS, CDR2 YYNGEE. The CDR3 extends over 15 amino acids. J gave up 1 base and V 2 bases, and 3 bases lay outside the gene matches. The CDR3 region is CASSVQGESYNEQFF. DNA for the CDR3: TGTGCCAGCAGCGTTCAGGGGGAGTCCTACAATGAGCAGTTCTTC.

The chain carries TRBV3-1 (or the pseudogene TRBV3-2) and TRBJ1-6; maybe TRBD1 (6 bases). V lost 5 bases and J lost 6, with 23 bases in between. Germline V gene sequence: CDR1 LGHDT, CDR2 YNNKEL (reference sequence). This CDR3 contains 18 residues. CDR3 in DNA: TGTGCCAGCAGCTTTCCCCCTGTGGGGACATCTAGTAATTCACCCCTCCACTTT. Translating it yields CASSFPPVGTSSNSPLHF.

This clone was recorded many times. The rearrangement uses TRBV7-2 and TRBJ1-5; D is ambiguous. The germline CDR1 and CDR2 sequences are SGHTA and FQGNSA. The germline V and J ends were trimmed by 5 bases and 7 bases, with 15 bases remaining between them. CDR3 size: 14 residues. CDR3 protein: CASSTVDGGQPQHF. The DNA of the CDR3 is TGTGCCAGCAGCACAGTGGACGGAGGGCAGCCCCAGCATTTT.

The chain recombines TRBV5-1 with TRBJ1-4; 7 nucleotides agree with TRBD1. CDR1 SGHRS and CDR2 YFSETQ come from the germline V gene. V was pared by 0 bases and J by 14 bases, with 7 bases of the junction left unmatched. CDR3 length equals 13 residues. The DNA of the CDR3 is TGCGCCAGCAGCTTGGAGGCGACAGGGCGGCTGTTTTTT. It is translated as CASSLEATGRLFF.

This rearrangement joins TRBV19 to TRBJ1-2; D unclear. Trimming shortened V by 3 bases and J by 5 bases, and 10 bases separated the two germline ends. The germline V gene encodes CDR1 LNHDA and CDR2 SQIVND (reference sequence). CDR3 length: 13 amino acids. The CDR3 loop reads CASSITLSYGYTF. CDR3 nucleotide sequence: TGTGCCAGTAGTATTACTCTTTCTTATGGCTACACCTTC.